This T cell receptor beta chain was retrieved from a study of T cell responses to AZD1222 COVID-19 vaccine. Study-wide results and limits: Seropositive at baseline were only a handful of AZD1222 recipients. White British people made up most donors, females outnumbered males, and clonal diversity was possibly underestimated.

Repertoires were generated with immunoSEQ multiplex PCR, while TCRdb's copy carries only in-frame clones and drops some. The profile shows more than 80,000 clones, less than 95% of them singletons. V was shortened by 1 base and J by 6 bases, with 12 bases between the two germline ends. CDR3 size: 14 residues. Germline loops: CDR1 MNHEY, CDR2 SMNVEV (reference sequence). Note on this clone: Antigen unknown.

V is TRBV27 and J is TRBJ1-1; D is unclear. The origin of this receptor is an adult who received the AZD1222 COVID-19 vaccine. Sample: peripheral blood, taken 28 days after the second AZD1222 dose. CDR3 nucleotide sequence: TGTGCCAGCAGTTTATGGCAAAACGGGGCTGAAGCTTTCTTT. Its translation is CASSLWQNGAEAFF.